The present T cell receptor beta chain was sequenced within a study of blood T cell repertoires in COVID-19 (dated by TCRdb to the early 2020s). Describing the broader study: Collaborator samples came from the United States, Italy and Spain and covered acute and convalescent phases of COVID-19. The prospective study material was composed of cDNA or gDNA derived from T cells, B-cell-depleted T cells, or PBMCs. Subjects who had been exposed to COVID-19, were actively infected with it, or had recovered from it provided the deeply sampled blood TCRbeta repertoires that made up the dataset. The repertoires were released in a freely available public database meant as a resource for research on the immune response to SARS-CoV-2. The samples were drawn from the first 160 participants of the ongoing ImmuneRACE study and from 950 to 1,500 subjects provided by 6 global collaborators. The sample metadata nearly always contained a de-identified subject ID, COVID-19 status, age in years and sex. Where available, HLA class I and class II types were taken from metadata supplied by the sample provider and were not determined by assay-based typing. The paper as a whole reports these results and caveats: How much clinical and demographic metadata was included differed by source and by participant, and the metadata was provided uncurated.

TCRbeta CDR3 regions were amplified from genomic DNA using the immunoSEQ Assay, a bias-controlled multiplex PCR. Concerning the study's data processing: The number of nucleated cells in each sample was estimated by amplification of reference gene primers within the assay. To quantify the absolute abundance of each unique TCRbeta CDR3 rearrangement, sequence reads were collapsed and filtered. For each sample, productive Simpson clonality was calculated by taking the square root of Simpson's diversity index across productive rearrangements. Entries here come from immuneACCESS through TCRdb and include only in-frame sequences with V and J called. Some clones fail to appear in such tables; in the studies checked, an unresolved V gene covers under half of the shortfall, and the cause of the remainder is unknown. V and J calls and clone size come straight from that table; D and trimming were deduced from the DNA. The sample table lists 200,000 to 250,000 clones, under 90% of them with a count of one. Of the sample, 5.5% to 8% is held by the ten largest clones.

Points on this clone: Its antigen is unknown. Nothing much larger sits one base from this clone, and base qualities are not available.

Inclusive of the bounding cysteine and phenylalanine, the CDR3 is 13 residues long. Solely the CDR3 DNA is kept, with 39 bases framed from the first base. V is pared back by 3 bases and J by 3 bases, with 9 bases lying between the germline termini. CDR1 and CDR2 are drawn from the germline V gene (reference sequence): SGHKS, YYEKEE. Samples from volunteer blood donors who had recovered from COVID-19 were contributed by a second Seattle source. Collaborating institutions collected whole blood in K2EDTA tubes following their own protocols. For TCRbeta analysis, collaborators shipped samples as frozen whole blood, isolated PBMCs, or DNA extracted from either of those sample types.

Material: peripheral blood. The sequence was obtained from a man aged 55 to 69 who had recovered from COVID-19. The sequence links TRBV5-5 to TRBJ1-1, with a weak D call of TRBD1 (5 bases match). The base sequence is TGTGCCAGCAGCTGGGGGAGGGACACTGAAGCTTTCTTT. Translated, it gives CASSWGRDTEAFF.